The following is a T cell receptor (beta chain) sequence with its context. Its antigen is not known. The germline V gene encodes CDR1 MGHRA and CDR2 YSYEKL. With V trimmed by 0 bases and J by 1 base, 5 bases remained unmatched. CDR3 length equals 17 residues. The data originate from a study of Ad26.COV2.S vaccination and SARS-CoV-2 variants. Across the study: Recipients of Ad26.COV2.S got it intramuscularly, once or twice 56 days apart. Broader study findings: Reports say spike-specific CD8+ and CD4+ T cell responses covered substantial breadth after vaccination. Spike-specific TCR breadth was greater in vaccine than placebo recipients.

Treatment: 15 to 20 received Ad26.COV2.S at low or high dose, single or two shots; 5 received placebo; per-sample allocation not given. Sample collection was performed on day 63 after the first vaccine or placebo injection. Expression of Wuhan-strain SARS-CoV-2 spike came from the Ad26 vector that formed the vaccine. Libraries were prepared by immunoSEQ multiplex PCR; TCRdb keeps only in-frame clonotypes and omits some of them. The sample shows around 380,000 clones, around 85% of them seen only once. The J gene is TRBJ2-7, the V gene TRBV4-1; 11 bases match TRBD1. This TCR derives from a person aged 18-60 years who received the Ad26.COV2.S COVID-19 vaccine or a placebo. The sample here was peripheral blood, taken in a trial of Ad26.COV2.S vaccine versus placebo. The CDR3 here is CASSQDGGTGGSYEQYF. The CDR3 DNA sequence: TGCGCCAGCAGCCAAGACGGGGGGACAGGGGGGTCCTACGAGCAGTACTTC.